Listed here are 10 T cell receptor beta chains from one sample, sequenced in a study of CXCR3-negative and CXCR3-positive naive CD8 T cells (dated by TCRdb to about 2019). General findings and caveats noted by the study authors: TRB CDR3s from CXCR3-positive naive cells showed higher hydrophobicity (lower Kidera factor 4), lower energy, and higher strength and volume indices than CXCR3-negative naive cells.

This sample was sequenced with a NextSeq 550. The Human TCR Profiling Kit (MiLaboratory) was used to make UMI-labeled 5' RACE TRB cDNA libraries. Once TCRdb had reprocessed the reads, it stored one entry per CDR3 protein sequence and supplied no DNA. The sample's clone listing holds approximately 100,000 distinct CDR3 sequences. The leading ten clones occupy less than 0.4% of the sample. Their antigens are not known. Sequencing input: naive CXCR3+ CD8+ T cells from blood. The cell subset or site label on this specimen signifies: CD45RO-CCR7+CD27+CD95- naive CD8+ T cells expressing CXCR3 (TNR3+). The receptors shown here come from a human donor in good health. Some clones in this sample may be carry-over from other donors' samples.

The genes are TRBV24-1 and TRBJ2-1; the D call of TRBD2 rests on TCRdb alone, since no DNA is present to check it. The CDR3 runs 15 residues. CDR1 and CDR2 (germline): KGHDR, SFDVKD. This CDR3 reads CATSSRGGLFNEQFF.

The rearrangement joins TRBV25-1 to TRBJ1-6; the D gene TCRdb calls, TRBD1, cannot be checked with no DNA. This CDR3 region has 14 residues. Germline V gene lookup returns CDR1 MGHDK and CDR2 SYGVNS. The CDR3 sequence is CASREGDEISPLHF.

The chain employs TRBV9 and TRBJ2-7; the TCRdb D gene call, TRBD2, has no DNA to confirm it. The germline V gene has CDR1 SGDLS and CDR2 YYNGEE. This CDR3 spans 15 amino acids. The CDR3 is CASSPWTSGAEEQYF.

This chain connects TRBV20-1 to TRBJ2-5. Germline values: CDR1 DFQATT, CDR2 SNEGSKA (reference sequence). This CDR3 has 15 residues. The CDR3 protein is CSASESAADVGTQYF.

The chain uses TRBV9 and TRBJ1-1. The CDR3 is 13 amino acids. Germline lookup yields CDR1 SGDLS and CDR2 YYNGEE. The CDR3 sequence is CASSVGSNTEAFF.

This rearrangement joins TRBV10-3 to TRBJ2-5; TCRdb calls TRBD1, which cannot be checked without DNA. The CDR3 totals 15 residues. The germline gives CDR1 ENHRY, CDR2 SYGVKD. Here the CDR3 reads CAISEPGTGEETQYF.

The chain combines TRBV6-2 or TRBV6-3 with TRBJ1-1; checking the TCRdb D call of TRBD1 is not possible without DNA. CDR1 and CDR2 from the germline V gene are MNHEY and SVGEGT. The CDR3 has 13 amino acids. The CDR3 is CASSLRDMTEAFF.

The chain has TRBV28 and TRBJ1-2; TCRdb outputs TRBD1, but without DNA this stays unchecked. Germline V gene lookup returns CDR1 MDHEN and CDR2 SYDVKM. This CDR3 has 12 amino acids. The CDR3: CASSSGVEGYTF.

The chain has TRBV30 and TRBJ2-3. This CDR3 is built from 13 residues. The V gene's germline CDR1 is GTSNPN and CDR2 SVGIG (reference sequence). CDR3: CAWNRGLTDTQYF.

The chain combines TRBV14 with TRBJ2-1; lacking DNA, the TRBD1 call made by TCRdb goes unchecked. CDR1 and CDR2 from the germline V gene are SGHDN and FVKESK. The CDR3 totals 14 residues. The CDR3 sequence is CASTRQGENNEQFF.